The rows below give T cell receptor beta chains drawn from one sample of a study of blood T cell repertoires in COVID-19. Using immunoSEQ multiplex PCR, the repertoire was profiled, and TCRdb retains in-frame clones only, with some absent. The table lists over 250,000 clones, 80% to 90% of them singletons. The sample comprised PBMCs or T cells enriched from blood (not recorded which). These receptors originate from a woman in her 30s who had recovered from COVID-19. Each CDR3 is given with its conserved first and last residue. Fields, in order: J gene, D gene, clone size, V gene, CDR3 protein, CDR3 DNA. A D gene is named only where the DNA matches it firmly. Size values are once, few and many counts, or a class for expanded clones, and some rows have none.

>TRBJ1-5|TRBD1|.|TRBV15
CATSRPRSGGVNQPQHF
TGTGCCACCAGCAGACCCCGGTCAGGGGGCGTTAATCAGCCCCAGCATTTT
>TRBJ1-1|.|once|TRBV7-9
CASSFPGQKFTEAFF
TGTGCCAGCAGCTTCCCTGGACAGAAGTTTACTGAAGCTTTCTTT
>TRBJ1-6|.|.|TRBV18
CASSLNRESGSPLHF
TGTGCCAGCTCTCTCAACAGGGAGTCCGGTTCACCCCTCCACTTT
>TRBJ1-1|.|.|TRBV18
CASSPPHLSGNTEAFF
TGTGCCAGCTCACCACCCCATCTCTCGGGTAACACTGAAGCTTTCTTT
>TRBJ1-2|.|.|TRBV2
CASTPPRELIRIGYTF
TGTGCCAGCACTCCTCCTCGAGAATTAATCAGGATAGGCTACACCTTC
>TRBJ2-2|.|.|TRBV19
CATRQTFYTGELFF
TGTGCCACCCGACAGACCTTTTACACCGGGGAGCTGTTTTTT
>TRBJ1-2|TRBD1|.|TRBV19
CASSDSGQIYGYTF
TGTGCCAGTAGCGACTCGGGACAGATCTATGGCTACACCTTC
>TRBJ1-6|.|.|TRBV6-6
CASSPRTGLNSPLHF
TGTGCCAGCAGTCCCCGAACAGGTCTTAATTCACCCCTCCACTTT
>TRBJ2-3|TRBD1|.|TRBV2
CASGQDRGTDTQYF
TGTGCCAGCGGCCAAGACAGGGGGACAGATACGCAGTATTTT
>TRBJ1-1|TRBD1|.|TRBV19
CASSILGQGVTEAFF
TGTGCCAGTAGTATATTAGGACAGGGGGTCACTGAAGCTTTCTTT
>TRBJ1-2|.|.|TRBV6-5
CASSYIGGSGSYGYTF
TGTGCCAGCAGTTACATCGGGGGATCAGGATCATATGGCTACACCTTC
>TRBJ2-7|TRBD2|.|TRBV7-2
CASSPGGTYYEQYF
TGTGCCAGCAGCCCGGGAGGGACGTACTACGAGCAGTACTTC
>TRBJ1-5|TRBD1|.|TRBV18
CASSPSTGGIQPQHF
TGTGCCAGCTCACCCTCGACAGGGGGCATTCAGCCCCAGCATTTT
>TRBJ2-7|.|.|TRBV10-2
CASGNLGLVEGEPHVQYF
TGCGCCAGCGGAAATCTCGGGTTGGTAGAGGGGGAACCTCACGTGCAGTACTTC
>TRBJ1-2|.|.|TRBV2
CASSFEAGYTF
TGTGCCAGCAGTTTCGAGGCGGGCTACACCTTC
>TRBJ1-2|TRBD1|few|TRBV29-1
CSVVGQEHYGYTF
TGCAGCGTTGTAGGACAGGAACATTATGGCTACACCTTC
>TRBJ2-1|.|.|TRBV18
CASSPDRGGNEQFF
TGTGCCAGCTCACCAGACAGGGGAGGGAATGAGCAGTTCTTC
>TRBJ1-2|.|few|TRBV6-4
CASSDEEGISYGYTF
TGTGCCAGCAGTGACGAGGAGGGAATCAGCTATGGCTACACCTTC
>TRBJ2-3|TRBD2|.|TRBV5-4
CASSVPGLAGGEDTQYF
TGTGCCAGCAGCGTACCGGGACTAGCGGGGGGGGAAGATACGCAGTATTTT
>TRBJ2-3|TRBD2|.|TRBV10-2
CASSSGTSDGPDTQYF
TGCGCCAGCAGCTCCGGGACTAGCGACGGGCCAGATACGCAGTATTTT
>TRBJ1-1|TRBD1|.|TRBV27
CASSFGTGANTEAFF
TGTGCCAGCAGTTTCGGGACAGGGGCGAACACTGAAGCTTTCTTT
>TRBJ1-1|.|.|TRBV6-5
CASRVTTDTEAFF
TGTGCCAGCAGAGTAACTACTGACACTGAAGCTTTCTTT